The 2 T cell receptor beta chains reported below all come from one sample, sequenced in a study of fetal regulatory T cell absence and autoimmunity. Clones were sequenced by immunoSEQ multiplex PCR, and TCRdb holds only the in-frame ones, with some missing. The sample lists approximately 49,000 clones, about 80% seen once, with 0.35% to 0.45% in the top ten. What was sequenced was cord blood. The origin of the receptors is a newborn boy with IPEX syndrome.

This clone was recorded only once. The chain combines TRBV6-5 with TRBJ1-2, with 11 bases fitting TRBD1. Trimming removed 5 bases from V and 3 bases from J; junction bases left unmatched: 5. The CDR3 sequence is 15 residues long. CDR1 is MNHEY, CDR2 SVGAGI, per germline. Here the CDR3 DNA reads TGTGCCAGCAGTATTCGGACAGGGGGCTACTATGGCTACACCTTC. It specifies CASSIRTGGYYGYTF.

This chain connects TRBV27 to TRBJ2-7, with 9 bases lining up with TRBD2. This CDR3 is built from 16 residues. Trimming at V came to 0 bases and at J to 3 bases, leaving 6 bases not matched to a gene. Germline CDR1 reads MNHEY; CDR2 reads SMNVEV (reference sequence). CDR3 DNA: TGTGCCAGCAGTTTATCCTTTAGCGGGGGAGTCTACGAGCAGTACTTC. It translates to CASSLSFSGGVYEQYF.